These T cell receptor beta chains were read from a single sample in a study of cytomegalovirus exposure and HLA in healthy donors. Data came from immunoSEQ multiplex PCR; TCRdb stores just in-frame clones and leaves some out. The table has around 100,000 clones, roughly four fifths seen once. What was sequenced was PBMCs. These receptors originate from a woman under 30 in good health and CMV-seropositive. CDR3s include the opening cysteine and the closing phenylalanine or tryptophan. The D gene is left open where the match is weak. Clone size is given for some rows only: seen once, a few or many times, or a class if the clone is expanded.

d_call | clone_size | j_call | v_call | cdr3_aa | cdr3_nt
TRBD1 | NA | TRBJ2-5 | TRBV10-1 | CASSGGQEETQYF | TGCGCCAGCAGTGGGGGACAGGAAGAGACCCAGTACTTC
NA | NA | TRBJ2-5 | TRBV6-5 | CASRTSGTQETQYF | TGTGCCAGCAGGACCAGCGGAACCCAAGAGACCCAGTACTTC
TRBD1 | NA | TRBJ1-1 | TRBV29-1 | CSVLSLGTANTEAFF | TGCAGCGTTCTATCCTTGGGGACAGCGAACACTGAAGCTTTCTTT
TRBD2 | once | TRBJ2-1 | TRBV28 | CASSAGGFLNEQFF | TGTGCCAGCAGCGCGGGGGGCTTTTTGAATGAGCAGTTCTTC
TRBD1 | NA | TRBJ2-1 | TRBV9 | CASSQVDREHNEQFF | TGTGCCAGCAGCCAGGTTGACAGGGAGCACAATGAGCAGTTCTTC
NA | NA | TRBJ1-1 | TRBV14 | CASEVRGTEAFF | TGTGCCAGTGAGGTTAGGGGTACTGAAGCTTTCTTT
TRBD1 | NA | TRBJ2-7 | TRBV6-5 | CASGTGVYYEQYF | TGTGCCAGCGGGACAGGGGTATACTACGAGCAGTACTTC
NA | NA | TRBJ2-3 | TRBV6-5 | CASRRGASTDTQYF | TGTGCCAGCAGACGGGGGGCTAGCACAGATACGCAGTATTTT
NA | once | TRBJ1-1 | TRBV19 | CASSMFGPGGGTEAFF | TGTGCCAGTAGTATGTTTGGACCCGGGGGGGGGACTGAAGCTTTCTTT
NA | NA | TRBJ2-7 | TRBV5-4 | CASSREIRGNEQYF | TGTGCCAGCAGCAGGGAGATAAGAGGAAACGAGCAGTACTTC
NA | NA | TRBJ1-4 | TRBV27 | CASRVTHTNEKLFF | TGTGCCAGCAGGGTGACACATACTAATGAAAAACTGTTTTTT
TRBD2 | NA | TRBJ2-3 | TRBV6-4 | CASSATSGTDTQYF | TGTGCCAGCAGTGCGACTAGCGGCACAGATACGCAGTATTTT
NA | NA | TRBJ1-1 | TRBV7-9 | CASRAPGTEAFF | TGTGCCAGCAGGGCTCCGGGCACTGAAGCTTTCTTT
NA | NA | TRBJ2-2 | TRBV27 | CASSPYPVTAGELFF | TGTGCCAGCAGTCCGTATCCCGTTACTGCCGGGGAGCTGTTTTTT
TRBD1 | NA | TRBJ1-2 | TRBV4-1 | CASSQVGDRGYGYTF | TGCGCCAGCAGCCAAGTCGGGGACAGAGGCTATGGCTACACCTTC
TRBD1 | NA | TRBJ1-2 | TRBV7-9 | CASSPKATGGESYTF | TGTGCCAGCAGCCCAAAGGCCACAGGGGGGGAAAGCTACACCTTC
NA | NA | TRBJ1-2 | TRBV7-9 | CASSLAVINYGYTF | TGTGCCAGCAGCTTGGCAGTGATTAACTATGGCTACACCTTC
TRBD1 | NA | TRBJ1-2 | TRBV28 | CASSLTGGAFGYTF | TGTGCCAGCAGTCTGACAGGGGGCGCGTTTGGCTACACCTTC
NA | NA | TRBJ1-1 | TRBV10-3 | CAITAGLDTEAFF | TGTGCCATCACGGCAGGGTTGGATACTGAAGCTTTCTTT
NA | NA | TRBJ1-2 | TRBV6-1 | CASTLPATRRYTF | TGTGCCAGCACACTCCCTGCCACTCGCCGCTACACCTTC
NA | NA | TRBJ1-1 | TRBV5-1 | CASSLGSGGTEAFF | TGCGCCAGCAGCTTGGGTTCGGGGGGCACTGAAGCTTTCTTT
NA | NA | TRBJ1-2 | TRBV7-9 | CASSLGGYYGYTF | TGTGCCAGCAGCTTAGGAGGGTACTATGGCTACACCTTC
NA | NA | TRBJ2-7 | TRBV2 | CASNGGAYEQYF | TGTGCCAGCAACGGAGGGGCTTACGAGCAGTACTTC
TRBD2 | NA | TRBJ2-3 | TRBV27 | CASSLRGLVTDTQYF | TGTGCCAGCAGTTTACGGGGACTAGTGACAGATACGCAGTATTTT
TRBD1 | NA | TRBJ1-2 | TRBV6-5 | CASRGDRGPNYGYTF | TGTGCCAGCAGGGGGGACAGGGGGCCGAACTATGGCTACACCTTC
NA | NA | TRBJ1-2 | TRBV10-1 | CASSGTVDRGYTF | TGCGCCAGCAGTGGGACAGTCGATCGAGGCTACACCTTC
NA | NA | TRBJ2-7 | TRBV4-1 | CASSEDRTYEQYF | TGCGCCAGCAGCGAGGACAGAACCTACGAGCAGTACTTC
NA | NA | TRBJ2-7 | TRBV9 | CASSVHTGFTYEQYF | TGTGCCAGCAGCGTTCACACAGGGTTCACCTACGAGCAGTACTTC
NA | NA | TRBJ1-6 | TRBV6-5 | CASSLKHNSPLHF | TGTGCCAGCAGTTTAAAGCATAATTCACCCCTCCACTTT
NA | NA | TRBJ2-5 | TRBV2 | CASSEQGLGETQYF | TGTGCCAGCAGTGAGCAGGGTCTGGGGGAGACCCAGTACTTC
TRBD1 | NA | TRBJ2-2 | TRBV5-1 | CASSPTTGVGELFF | TGCGCCAGCAGCCCAACGACAGGGGTAGGGGAGCTGTTTTTT
NA | NA | TRBJ1-5 | TRBV6-6 | CASSYSGQGTNQPQHF | TGTGCCAGCAGTTACTCCGGTCAGGGGACAAATCAGCCCCAGCATTTT
TRBD2 | NA | TRBJ2-7 | TRBV27 | CANTPPGGRPYEQYF | TGTGCCAACACCCCGCCCGGCGGGAGGCCCTACGAGCAGTACTTC
NA | NA | TRBJ2-5 | TRBV28 | CASTHEGQGYQETQYF | TGTGCCAGCACTCACGAGGGACAAGGTTACCAAGAGACCCAGTACTTC
TRBD2 | NA | TRBJ2-1 | TRBV4-1 | CASSQDRSGGYNEQFF | TGCGCCAGCAGCCAAGATAGGAGCGGGGGTTACAATGAGCAGTTCTTC
NA | NA | TRBJ1-2 | TRBV5-1 | CASSFSEGFGYTF | TGCGCCAGCAGCTTCTCGGAGGGCTTTGGCTACACCTTC
NA | NA | TRBJ1-2 | TRBV14 | CASSQDVQAIYGYTF | TGTGCCAGCAGCCAAGACGTACAGGCAATCTATGGCTACACCTTC
TRBD1 | NA | TRBJ2-5 | TRBV6-5 | CASSLYGTGQETQYF | TGTGCCAGCAGTTTATATGGGACAGGGCAAGAGACCCAGTACTTC
TRBD1 | NA | TRBJ1-1 | TRBV5-1 | CASSATGFTEAFF | TGCGCCAGCAGCGCGACAGGGTTTACTGAAGCTTTCTTT
TRBD2 | NA | TRBJ2-2 | TRBV5-1 | CASSLERGNTGELFF | TGCGCCAGCAGCCTTGAGCGGGGGAACACCGGGGAGCTGTTTTTT
NA | NA | TRBJ1-1 | TRBV16 | CASSDTGMAGEAFF | TGTGCCAGCAGCGACACAGGGATGGCCGGTGAAGCTTTCTTT
TRBD1 | NA | TRBJ1-4 | TRBV15 | CATSRVGTGGAEKLFF | TGTGCCACCAGCAGAGTCGGGACAGGGGGCGCTGAAAAACTGTTTTTT
TRBD1 | NA | TRBJ1-4 | TRBV7-9 | CASSGGARTGDEKLFF | TGTGCCAGCAGCGGCGGCGCCAGGACAGGGGACGAAAAACTGTTTTTT